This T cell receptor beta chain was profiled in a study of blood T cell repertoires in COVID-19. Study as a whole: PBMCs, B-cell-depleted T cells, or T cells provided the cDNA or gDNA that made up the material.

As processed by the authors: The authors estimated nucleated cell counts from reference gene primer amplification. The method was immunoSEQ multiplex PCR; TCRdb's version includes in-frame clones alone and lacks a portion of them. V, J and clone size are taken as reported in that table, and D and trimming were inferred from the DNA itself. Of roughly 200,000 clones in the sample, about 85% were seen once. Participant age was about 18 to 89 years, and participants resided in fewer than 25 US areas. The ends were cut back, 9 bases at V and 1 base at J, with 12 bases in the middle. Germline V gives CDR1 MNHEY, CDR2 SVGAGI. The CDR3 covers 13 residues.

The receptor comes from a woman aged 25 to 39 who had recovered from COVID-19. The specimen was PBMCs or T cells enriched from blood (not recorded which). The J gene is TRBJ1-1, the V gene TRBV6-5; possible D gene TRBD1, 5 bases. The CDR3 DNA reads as TGTGCCAGTAACCCAGGACAGAACACTGAAGCTTTCTTT. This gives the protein CASNPGQNTEAFF.